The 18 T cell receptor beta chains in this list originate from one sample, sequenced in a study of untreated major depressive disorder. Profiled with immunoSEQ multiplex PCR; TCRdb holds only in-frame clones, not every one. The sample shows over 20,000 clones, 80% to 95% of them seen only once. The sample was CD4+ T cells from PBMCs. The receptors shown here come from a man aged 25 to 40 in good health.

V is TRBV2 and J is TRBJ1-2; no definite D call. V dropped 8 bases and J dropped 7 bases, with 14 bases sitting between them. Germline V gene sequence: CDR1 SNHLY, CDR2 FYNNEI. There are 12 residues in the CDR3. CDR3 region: CASGDSVGGYTF. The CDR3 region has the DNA TGTGCCAGCGGAGACTCGGTGGGTGGCTACACCTTC.

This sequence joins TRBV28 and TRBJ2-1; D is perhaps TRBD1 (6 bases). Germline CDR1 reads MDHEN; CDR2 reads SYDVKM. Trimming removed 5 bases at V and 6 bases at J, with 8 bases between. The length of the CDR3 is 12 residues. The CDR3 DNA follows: TGTGCCAGCAGTATACAGGGCAATGAGCAGTTCTTC. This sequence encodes CASSIQGNEQFF.

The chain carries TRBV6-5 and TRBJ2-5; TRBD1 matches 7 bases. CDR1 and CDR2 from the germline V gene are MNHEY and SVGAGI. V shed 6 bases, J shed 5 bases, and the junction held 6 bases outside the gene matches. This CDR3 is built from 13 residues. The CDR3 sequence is CASRKQGKETQYF. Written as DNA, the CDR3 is TGTGCCAGCAGGAAACAGGGGAAGGAGACCCAGTACTTC.

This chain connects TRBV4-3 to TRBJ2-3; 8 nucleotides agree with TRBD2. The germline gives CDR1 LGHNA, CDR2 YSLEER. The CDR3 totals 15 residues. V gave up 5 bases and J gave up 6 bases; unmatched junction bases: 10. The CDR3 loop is CASSSVGRAVDTQYF. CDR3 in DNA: TGCGCCAGCAGCTCAGTCGGGAGGGCCGTGGATACGCAGTATTTT.

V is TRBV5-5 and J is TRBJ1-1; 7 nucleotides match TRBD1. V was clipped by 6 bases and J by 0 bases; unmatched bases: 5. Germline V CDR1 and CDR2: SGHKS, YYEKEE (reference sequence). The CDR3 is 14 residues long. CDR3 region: CASNPQGVNTEAFF. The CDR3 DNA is TGTGCCAGCAACCCGCAGGGGGTGAACACTGAAGCTTTCTTT. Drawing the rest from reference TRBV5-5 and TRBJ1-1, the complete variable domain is DAGVTQSPTHLIKTRGQQVTLRCSPISGHKSVSWYQQVLGQGPQFIFQYYEKEERGRGNFPDRFSARQFPNYSSELNVNALLLGDSALYLCASNPQGVNTEAFFGQGTRLTVV.

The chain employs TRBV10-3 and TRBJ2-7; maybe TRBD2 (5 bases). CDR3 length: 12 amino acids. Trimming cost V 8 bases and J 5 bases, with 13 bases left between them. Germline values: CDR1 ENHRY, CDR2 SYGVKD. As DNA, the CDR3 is TGTGCCATCTCAACGACCGGGGACGAGCAGTACTTC. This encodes CAISTTGDEQYF.

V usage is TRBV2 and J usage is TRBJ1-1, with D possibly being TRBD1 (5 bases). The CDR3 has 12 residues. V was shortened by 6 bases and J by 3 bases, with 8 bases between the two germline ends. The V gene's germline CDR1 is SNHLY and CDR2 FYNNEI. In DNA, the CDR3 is TGTGCCAGCAGCGCAGGGTACACTGAAGCTTTCTTT. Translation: CASSAGYTEAFF. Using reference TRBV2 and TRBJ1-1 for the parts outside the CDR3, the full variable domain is EPEVTQTPSHQVTQMGQEVILRCVPISNHLYFYWYRQILGQKVEFLVSFYNNEISEKSEIFDDQFSVERPDGSNFTLKIRSTKLEDSAMYFCASSAGYTEAFFGQGTRLTVV.

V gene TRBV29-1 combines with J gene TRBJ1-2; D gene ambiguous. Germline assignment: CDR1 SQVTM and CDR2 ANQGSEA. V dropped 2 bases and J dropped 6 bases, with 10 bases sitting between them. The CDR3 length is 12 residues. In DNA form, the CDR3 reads TGCAGCGTTGAATGGTCAGCTAATGGCTACACCTTC. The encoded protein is CSVEWSANGYTF.

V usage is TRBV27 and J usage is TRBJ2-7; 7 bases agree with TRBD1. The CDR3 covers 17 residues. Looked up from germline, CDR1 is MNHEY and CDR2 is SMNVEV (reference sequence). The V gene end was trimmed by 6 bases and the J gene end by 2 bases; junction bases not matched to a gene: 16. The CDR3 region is CASSHTPDRTSPYEQYF. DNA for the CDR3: TGTGCCAGCAGCCATACCCCGGACAGGACCAGCCCCTACGAGCAGTACTTC.

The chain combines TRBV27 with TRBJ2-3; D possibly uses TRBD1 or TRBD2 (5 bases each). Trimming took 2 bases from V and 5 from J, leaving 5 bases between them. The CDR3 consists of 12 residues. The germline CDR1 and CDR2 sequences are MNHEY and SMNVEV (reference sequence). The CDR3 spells CASSLGGDTQYF. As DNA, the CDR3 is TGTGCCAGCAGTTTAGGGGGAGATACGCAGTATTTT.

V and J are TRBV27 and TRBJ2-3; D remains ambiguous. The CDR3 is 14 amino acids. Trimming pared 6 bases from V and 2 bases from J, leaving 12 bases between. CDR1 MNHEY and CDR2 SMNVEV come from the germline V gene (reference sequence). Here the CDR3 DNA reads TGTGCCAGCAGGTTAACCCAACTCACAGATACGCAGTATTTT. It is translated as CASRLTQLTDTQYF.

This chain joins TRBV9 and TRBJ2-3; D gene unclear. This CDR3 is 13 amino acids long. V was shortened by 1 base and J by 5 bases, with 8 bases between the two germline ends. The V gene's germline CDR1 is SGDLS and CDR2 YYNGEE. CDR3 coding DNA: TGTGCCAGCAGCGTAACCCCTATAGATACGCAGTATTTT. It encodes CASSVTPIDTQYF.

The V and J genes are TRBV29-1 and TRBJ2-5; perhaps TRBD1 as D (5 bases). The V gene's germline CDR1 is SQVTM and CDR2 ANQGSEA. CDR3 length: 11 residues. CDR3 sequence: CTTAIQETQYF. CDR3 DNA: TGCACGACAGCGATACAAGAGACCCAGTACTTC. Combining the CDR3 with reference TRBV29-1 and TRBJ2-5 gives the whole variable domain SAVISQKPSRDICQRGTSLTIQCQVDSQVTMMFWYRQQPGQSLTLIATANQGSEATYESGFVIDKFPISRPNLTFSTLTVSNMSPEDSSIYLCTTAIQETQYFGPGTRLLVL.

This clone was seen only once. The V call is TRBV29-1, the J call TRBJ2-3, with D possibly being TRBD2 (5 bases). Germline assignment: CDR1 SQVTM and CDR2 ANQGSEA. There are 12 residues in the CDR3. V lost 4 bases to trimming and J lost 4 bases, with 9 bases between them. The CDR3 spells CSVGTPADTQYF. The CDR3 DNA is TGCAGCGTTGGGACTCCAGCAGATACGCAGTATTTT.

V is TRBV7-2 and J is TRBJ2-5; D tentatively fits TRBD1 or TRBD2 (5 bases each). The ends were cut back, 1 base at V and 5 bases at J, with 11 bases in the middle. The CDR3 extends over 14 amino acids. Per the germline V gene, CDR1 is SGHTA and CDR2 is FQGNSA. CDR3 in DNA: TGTGCCAGCAGCTTAGAGCGGTGGGGGGAGACCCAGTACTTC. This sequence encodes CASSLERWGETQYF.

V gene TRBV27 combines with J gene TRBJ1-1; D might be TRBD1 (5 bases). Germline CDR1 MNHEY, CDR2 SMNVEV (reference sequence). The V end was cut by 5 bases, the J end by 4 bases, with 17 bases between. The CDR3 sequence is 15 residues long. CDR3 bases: TGTGCCAGCAGTCGTCCGTCGGGGGTCGGCACTGAAGCTTTCTTT. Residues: CASSRPSGVGTEAFF.

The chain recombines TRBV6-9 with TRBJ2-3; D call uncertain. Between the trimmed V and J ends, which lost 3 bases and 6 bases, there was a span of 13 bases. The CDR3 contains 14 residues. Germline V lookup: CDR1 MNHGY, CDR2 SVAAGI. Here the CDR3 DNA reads TGTGCCAGCAGTTACGGCCGGGCCAGGGATACGCAGTATTTT. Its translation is CASSYGRARDTQYF.

The CDR3 DNA follows: TGCAGCTATAACCAGGGCCCCTACGAGCAGTACTTC. It is translated as CSYNQGPYEQYF. The chain couples TRBV29-1 to TRBJ2-7, with TRBD1 as a possible D gene (5 bases). Trimming removed 8 bases from V and 2 bases from J, with 13 bases in between. From germline, CDR1 is SQVTM and CDR2 ANQGSEA. This CDR3 spans 12 amino acids.